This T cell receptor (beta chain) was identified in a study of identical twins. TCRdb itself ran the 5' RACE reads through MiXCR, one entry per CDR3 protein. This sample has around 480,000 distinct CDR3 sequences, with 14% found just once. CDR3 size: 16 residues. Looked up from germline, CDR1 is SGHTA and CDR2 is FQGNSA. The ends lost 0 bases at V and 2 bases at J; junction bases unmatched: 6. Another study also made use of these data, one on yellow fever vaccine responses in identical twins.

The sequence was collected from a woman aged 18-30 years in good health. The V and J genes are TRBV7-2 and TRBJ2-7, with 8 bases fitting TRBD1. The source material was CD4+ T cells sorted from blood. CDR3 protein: CASSLASGQGAYEQYF. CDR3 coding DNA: TGTGCCAGCAGCTTAGCTTCTGGACAGGGTGCCTACGAGCAGTACTTC. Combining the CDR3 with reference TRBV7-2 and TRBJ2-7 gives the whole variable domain GAGVSQSPSNKVTEKGKDVELRCDPISGHTALYWYRQSLGQGLEFLIYFQGNSAPDKSGLPSDRFSAERTGGSVSTLTIQRTQQEDSAVYLCASSLASGQGAYEQYFGPGTRLTVT.